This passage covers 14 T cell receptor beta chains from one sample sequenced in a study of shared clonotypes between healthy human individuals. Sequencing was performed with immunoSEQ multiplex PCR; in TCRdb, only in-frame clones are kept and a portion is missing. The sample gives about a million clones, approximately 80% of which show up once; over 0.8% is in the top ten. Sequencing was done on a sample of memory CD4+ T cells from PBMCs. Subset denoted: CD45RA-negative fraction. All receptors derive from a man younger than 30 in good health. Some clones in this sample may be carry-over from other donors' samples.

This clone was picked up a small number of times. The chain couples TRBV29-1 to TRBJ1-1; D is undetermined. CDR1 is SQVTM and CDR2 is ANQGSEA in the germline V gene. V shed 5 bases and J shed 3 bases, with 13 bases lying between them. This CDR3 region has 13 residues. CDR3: CSVSPFTHTEAFF. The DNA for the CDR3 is TGCAGCGTTAGCCCATTCACCCACACTGAAGCTTTCTTT. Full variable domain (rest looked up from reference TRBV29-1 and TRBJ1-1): SAVISQKPSRDICQRGTSLTIQCQVDSQVTMMFWYRQQPGQSLTLIATANQGSEATYESGFVIDKFPISRPNLTFSTLTVSNMSPEDSSIYLCSVSPFTHTEAFFGQGTRLTVV.

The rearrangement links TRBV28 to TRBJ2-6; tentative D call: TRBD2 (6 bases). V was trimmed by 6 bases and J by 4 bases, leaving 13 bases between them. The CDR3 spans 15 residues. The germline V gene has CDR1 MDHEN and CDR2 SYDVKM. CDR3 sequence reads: CASSPIGRGANVLTF. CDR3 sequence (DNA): TGTGCCAGCAGCCCGATAGGGAGGGGGGCCAACGTCCTGACTTTC.

Here the CDR3 reads CASSQTSGHSSYNEQFF. In DNA, the CDR3 is TGTGCCAGCAGCCAGACTAGCGGGCATAGCTCCTACAATGAGCAGTTCTTC. The J gene is TRBJ2-1, the V gene TRBV7-9, with 10 bases fitting TRBD2. Germline V gene data show CDR1 as SEHNR and CDR2 as FQNEAQ (reference sequence). J was trimmed by 0 bases and V by 5 bases; bases with no gene match: 7. The CDR3 is 17 residues long.

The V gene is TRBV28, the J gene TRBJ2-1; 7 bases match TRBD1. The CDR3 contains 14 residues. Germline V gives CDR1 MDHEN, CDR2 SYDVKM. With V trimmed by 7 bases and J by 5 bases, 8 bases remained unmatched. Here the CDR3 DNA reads TGTGCCAGCACTCCGGGACAGAGTCACAATGAGCAGTTCTTC. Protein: CASTPGQSHNEQFF.

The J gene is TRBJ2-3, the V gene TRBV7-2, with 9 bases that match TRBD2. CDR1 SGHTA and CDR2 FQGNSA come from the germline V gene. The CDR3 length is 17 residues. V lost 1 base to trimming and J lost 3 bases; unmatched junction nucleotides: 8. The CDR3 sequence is CASSLVAGVFRTDTQYF. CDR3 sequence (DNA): TGTGCCAGCAGCTTAGTAGCGGGAGTTTTTCGGACAGATACGCAGTATTTT.

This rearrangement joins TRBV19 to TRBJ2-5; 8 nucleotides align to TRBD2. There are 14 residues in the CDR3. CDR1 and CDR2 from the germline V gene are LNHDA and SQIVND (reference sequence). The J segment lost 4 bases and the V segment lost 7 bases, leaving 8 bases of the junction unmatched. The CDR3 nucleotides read TGTGCCAGTAAGAAGCGGGAGTTCGGAGAGACCCAGTACTTC. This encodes CASKKREFGETQYF.

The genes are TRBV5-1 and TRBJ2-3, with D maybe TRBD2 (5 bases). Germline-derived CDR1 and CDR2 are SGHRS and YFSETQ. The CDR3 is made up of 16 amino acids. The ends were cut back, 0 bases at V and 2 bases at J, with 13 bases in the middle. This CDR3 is CASSLAASSATDTQYF. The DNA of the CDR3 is TGCGCCAGCAGCTTGGCGGCTAGCTCGGCCACAGATACGCAGTATTTT.

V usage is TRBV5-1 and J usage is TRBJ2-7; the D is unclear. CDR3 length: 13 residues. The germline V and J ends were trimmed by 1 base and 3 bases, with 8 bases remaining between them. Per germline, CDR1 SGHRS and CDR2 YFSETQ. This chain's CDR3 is CASSLRAYYEQYF. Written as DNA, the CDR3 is TGCGCCAGCAGCTTGAGGGCCTACTACGAGCAGTACTTC.

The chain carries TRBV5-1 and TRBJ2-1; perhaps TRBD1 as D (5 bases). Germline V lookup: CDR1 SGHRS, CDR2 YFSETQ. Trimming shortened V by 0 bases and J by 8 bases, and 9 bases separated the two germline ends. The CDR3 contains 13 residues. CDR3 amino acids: CASSLGQYDEQFF. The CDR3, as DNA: TGCGCCAGCAGCTTGGGACAGTATGATGAGCAGTTCTTC.

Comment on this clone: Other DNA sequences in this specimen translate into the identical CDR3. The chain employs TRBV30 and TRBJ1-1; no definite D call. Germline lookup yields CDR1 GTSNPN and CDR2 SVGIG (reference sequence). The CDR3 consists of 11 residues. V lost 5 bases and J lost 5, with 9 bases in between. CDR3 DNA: TGTGCCTGGGTAGGAAGGACTGAAGCTTTCTTT. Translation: CAWVGRTEAFF.

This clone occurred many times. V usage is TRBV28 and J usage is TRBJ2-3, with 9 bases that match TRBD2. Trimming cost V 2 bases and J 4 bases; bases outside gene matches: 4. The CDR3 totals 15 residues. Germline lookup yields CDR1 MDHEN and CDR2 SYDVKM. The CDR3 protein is CASSLSSGRPDTQYF. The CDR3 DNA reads TGTGCCAGCAGTTTAAGTAGCGGGAGACCAGATACGCAGTATTTT.

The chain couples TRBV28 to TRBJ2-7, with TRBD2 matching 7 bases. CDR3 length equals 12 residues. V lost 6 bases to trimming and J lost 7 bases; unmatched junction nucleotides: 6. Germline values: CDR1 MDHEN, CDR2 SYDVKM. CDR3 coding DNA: TGTGCCAGCAGCCTACTAGCGCGGGAGCAGTACTTC. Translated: CASSLLAREQYF.

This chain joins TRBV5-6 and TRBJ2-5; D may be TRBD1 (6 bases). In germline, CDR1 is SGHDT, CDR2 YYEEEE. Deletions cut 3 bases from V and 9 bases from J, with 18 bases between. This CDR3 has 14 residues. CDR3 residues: CASSWDQGTSAQYF. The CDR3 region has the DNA TGTGCCAGCAGCTGGGATCAGGGGACGTCGGCCCAGTACTTC.

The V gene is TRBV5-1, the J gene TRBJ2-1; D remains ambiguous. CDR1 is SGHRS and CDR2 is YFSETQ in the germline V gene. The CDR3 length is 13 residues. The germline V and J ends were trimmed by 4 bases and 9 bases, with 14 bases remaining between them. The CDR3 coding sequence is TGCGCCAGCAGCATTGGCTCCCTCCTTGAGCAGTTCTTC. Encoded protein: CASSIGSLLEQFF.